This T cell receptor (beta chain) appears in the sequencing data of a study of blood T cells in healthy people across ages. About the research overall: Through template switching, about one barcoded beta molecule was captured per two T cells, as measured in model experiments.

The CDR3 is made up of 15 amino acids. Trimming pared 5 bases from V and 4 bases from J, leaving 17 bases between. CDR1 is LNHNV, CDR2 YYDKDF, per germline (reference sequence). This clonotype appeared a few times. Sample-barcoded 5' priming and a J-beta primer mix drove a second PCR of roughly 6 to 12 cycles. Each CDR3 protein is one row after TCRdb ran MiXCR on the 5' RACE reads. The sample records a few hundred thousand distinct CDR3 sequences, roughly a quarter being singletons. The receptor comes from a woman aged 70 to 79 in good health. The genes are TRBV15 and TRBJ1-2; a weak D match, TRBD1 (6 bases). The sample comprised blood. The CDR3, as DNA: TGTGCCACCAGCGGACCCCAAACAGGGATCTATGGCTACACCTTC. This codes for CATSGPQTGIYGYTF.